The following is a T cell receptor (beta chain) sequence with its context. Its antigen is not identified. Measured with immunoSEQ multiplex PCR; TCRdb has only the in-frame clones, and not every one. The sample lists fewer than 16,000 clones, under 90% occurring once. This entry belongs to a study of PD-1 blockade in mismatch repair-deficient tumors. Time point described: approximately nine-day in vitro stimulation with candidate neoantigen peptide 5. The germline V gene has CDR1 ENHRY and CDR2 SYGVKD. This CDR3 is 14 amino acids long. V was trimmed by 6 bases and J by 5 bases, leaving 13 bases between them.

Specimen: cells cultured in vitro, collected from a patient treated with pembrolizumab. J is TRBJ2-2 and V is TRBV10-3; D is perhaps TRBD1 or TRBD2 (5 bases each). This TCR was recovered from an adult with mismatch repair-deficient cancer. This chain's CDR3 is CAIRRDVATGELFF. The CDR3, as DNA: TGTGCCATCAGGAGGGACGTAGCGACCGGGGAGCTGTTTTTT.